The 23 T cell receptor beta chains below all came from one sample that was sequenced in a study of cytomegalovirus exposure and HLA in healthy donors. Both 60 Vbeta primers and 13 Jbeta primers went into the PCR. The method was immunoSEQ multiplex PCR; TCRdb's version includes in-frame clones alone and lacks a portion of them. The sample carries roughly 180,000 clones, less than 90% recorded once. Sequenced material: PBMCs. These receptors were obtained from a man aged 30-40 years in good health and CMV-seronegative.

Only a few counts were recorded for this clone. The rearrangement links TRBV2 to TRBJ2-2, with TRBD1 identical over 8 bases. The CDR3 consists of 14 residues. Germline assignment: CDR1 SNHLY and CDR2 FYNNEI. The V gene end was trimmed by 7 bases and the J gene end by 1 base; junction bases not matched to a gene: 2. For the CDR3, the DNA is TGTGCCAGCACCGGGACAGGGAACACCGGGGAGCTGTTTTTT. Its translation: CASTGTGNTGELFF.

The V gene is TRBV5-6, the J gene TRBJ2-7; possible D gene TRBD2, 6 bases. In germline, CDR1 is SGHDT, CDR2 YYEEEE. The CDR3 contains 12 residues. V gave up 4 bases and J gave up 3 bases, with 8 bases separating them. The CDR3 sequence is CASSPGVYEQYF. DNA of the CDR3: TGTGCCAGCAGCCCGGGAGTCTACGAGCAGTACTTC. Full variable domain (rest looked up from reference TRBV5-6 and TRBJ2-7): DAGVTQSPTHLIKTRGQQVTLRCSPKSGHDTVSWYQQALGQGPQFIFQYYEEEERQRGNFPDRFSGHQFPNYSSELNVNALLLGDSALYLCASSPGVYEQYFGPGTRLTVT.

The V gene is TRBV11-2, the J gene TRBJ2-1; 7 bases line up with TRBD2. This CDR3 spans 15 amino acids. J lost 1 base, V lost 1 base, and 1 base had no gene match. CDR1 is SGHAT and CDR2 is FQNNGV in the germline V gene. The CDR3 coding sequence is TGTGCCAGCAGCTTAGTGGGGGGGTCCTACAATGAGCAGTTCTTC. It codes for CASSLVGGSYNEQFF.

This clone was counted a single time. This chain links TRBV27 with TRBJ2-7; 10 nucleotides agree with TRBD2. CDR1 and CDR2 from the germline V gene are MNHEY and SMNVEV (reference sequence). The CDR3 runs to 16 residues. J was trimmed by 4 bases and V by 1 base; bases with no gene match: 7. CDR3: CASSLFSSGRLYEQYF. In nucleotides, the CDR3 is TGTGCCAGCAGTTTATTTTCTAGCGGGAGACTTTACGAGCAGTACTTC.

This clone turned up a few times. Here the CDR3 reads CASSLSNTDTQYF. The CDR3 DNA sequence: TGCGCCAGCAGCTTGTCTAACACAGATACGCAGTATTTT. The chain recombines TRBV5-1 with TRBJ2-3; D remains unclear. CDR1 SGHRS and CDR2 YFSETQ come from the germline V gene. The CDR3 contains 13 residues. Trimming pared 1 base from V and 2 bases from J, leaving 5 bases between.

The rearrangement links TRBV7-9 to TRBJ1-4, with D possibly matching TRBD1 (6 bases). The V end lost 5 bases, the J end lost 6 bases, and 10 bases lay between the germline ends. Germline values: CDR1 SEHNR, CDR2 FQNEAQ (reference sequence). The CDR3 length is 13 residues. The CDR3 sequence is CASSAGQYEKLFF. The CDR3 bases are TGTGCCAGCAGCGCCGGACAGTATGAAAAACTGTTTTTT.

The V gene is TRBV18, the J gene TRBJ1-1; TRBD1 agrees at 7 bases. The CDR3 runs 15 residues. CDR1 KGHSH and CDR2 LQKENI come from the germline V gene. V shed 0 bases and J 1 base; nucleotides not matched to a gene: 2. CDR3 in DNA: TGTGCCAGCTCACCACCGCAGGGGGGGAACACTGAAGCTTTCTTT. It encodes CASSPPQGGNTEAFF.

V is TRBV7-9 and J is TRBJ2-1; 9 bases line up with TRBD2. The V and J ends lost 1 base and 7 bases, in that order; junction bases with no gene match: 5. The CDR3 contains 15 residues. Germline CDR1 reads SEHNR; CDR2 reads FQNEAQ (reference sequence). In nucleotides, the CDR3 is TGTGCCAGCAGCTTAGTGGCGGGAGGGCCAAATGAGCAGTTCTTC. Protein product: CASSLVAGGPNEQFF.

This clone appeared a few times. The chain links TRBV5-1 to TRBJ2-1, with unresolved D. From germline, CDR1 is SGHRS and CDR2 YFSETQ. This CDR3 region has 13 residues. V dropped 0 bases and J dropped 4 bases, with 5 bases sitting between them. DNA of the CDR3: TGCGCCAGCAGCTTGGGAGATTACAATGAGCAGTTCTTC. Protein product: CASSLGDYNEQFF.

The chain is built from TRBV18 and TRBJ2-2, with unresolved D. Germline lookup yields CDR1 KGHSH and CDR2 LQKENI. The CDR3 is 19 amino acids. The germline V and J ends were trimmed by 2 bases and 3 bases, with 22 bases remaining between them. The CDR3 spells CASSPLRLERIGYTGELFF. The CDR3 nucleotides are TGTGCCAGCTCACCATTGAGGTTAGAGCGAATTGGATACACCGGGGAGCTGTTTTTT. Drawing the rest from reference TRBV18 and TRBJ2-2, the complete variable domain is NAGVMQNPRHLVRRRGQEARLRCSPMKGHSHVYWYRQLPEEGLKFMVYLQKENIIDESGMPKERFSAEFPKEGPSILRIQQVVRGDSAAYFCASSPLRLERIGYTGELFFGEGSRLTVL.

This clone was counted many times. The CDR3 DNA is TGTGCCAGCAGTGAACAGGGAATTCACTCTGGAAACACCATATATTTT. Translation gives CASSEQGIHSGNTIYF. The chain has TRBV6-1 and TRBJ1-3, with TRBD1 as a possible D gene (5 bases). V dropped 2 bases and J dropped 0 bases, with 11 bases sitting between them. In germline, CDR1 is MNHNS, CDR2 SASEGT. The CDR3 consists of 16 residues.

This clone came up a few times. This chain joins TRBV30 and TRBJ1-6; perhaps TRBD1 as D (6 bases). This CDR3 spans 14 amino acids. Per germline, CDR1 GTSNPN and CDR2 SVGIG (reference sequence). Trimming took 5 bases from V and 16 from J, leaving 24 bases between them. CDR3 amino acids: CAWGRTSQGLALHF. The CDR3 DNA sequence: TGTGCCTGGGGCCGAACCTCACAGGGATTAGCACTCCACTTT.

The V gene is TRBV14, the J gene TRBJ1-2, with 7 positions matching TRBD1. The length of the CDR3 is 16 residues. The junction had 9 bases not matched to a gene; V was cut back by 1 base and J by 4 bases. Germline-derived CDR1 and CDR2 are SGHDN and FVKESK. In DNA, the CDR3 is TGTGCCAGCAGCCAAGGATGGGTCAGGGGGAGCTATGGCTACACCTTC. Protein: CASSQGWVRGSYGYTF.

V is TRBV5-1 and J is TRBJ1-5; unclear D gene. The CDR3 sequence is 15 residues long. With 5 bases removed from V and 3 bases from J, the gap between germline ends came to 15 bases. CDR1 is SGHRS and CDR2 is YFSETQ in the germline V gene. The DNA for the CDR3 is TGCGCCAGCAGTCGTACCGGACTGGACAATCAGCCCCAGCATTTT. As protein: CASSRTGLDNQPQHF.

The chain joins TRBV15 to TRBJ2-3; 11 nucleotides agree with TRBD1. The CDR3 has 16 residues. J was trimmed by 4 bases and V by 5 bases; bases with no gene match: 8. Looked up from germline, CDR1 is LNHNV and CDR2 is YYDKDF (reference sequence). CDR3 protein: CATSGLGTGGADTQYF. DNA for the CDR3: TGTGCCACCAGCGGACTGGGGACAGGGGGAGCAGATACGCAGTATTTT. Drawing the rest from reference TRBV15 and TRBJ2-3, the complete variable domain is DAMVIQNPRYQVTQFGKPVTLSCSQTLNHNVMYWYQQKSSQAPKLLFHYYDKDFNNEADTPDNFQSRRPNTSFCFLDIRSPGLGDTAMYLCATSGLGTGGADTQYFGPGTRLTVL.

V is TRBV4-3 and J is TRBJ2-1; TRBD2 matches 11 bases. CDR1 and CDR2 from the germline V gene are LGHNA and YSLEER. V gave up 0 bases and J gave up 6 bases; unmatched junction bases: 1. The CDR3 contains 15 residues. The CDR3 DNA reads TGCGCCAGCAGCCAAGATGGGACTAGCGGCAATGAGCAGTTCTTC. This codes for CASSQDGTSGNEQFF.

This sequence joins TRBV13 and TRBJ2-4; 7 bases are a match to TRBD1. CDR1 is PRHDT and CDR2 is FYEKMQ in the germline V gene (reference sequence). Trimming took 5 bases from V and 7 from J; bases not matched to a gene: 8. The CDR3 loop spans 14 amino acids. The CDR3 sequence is CASSPRTGGNIQYF. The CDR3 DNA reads TGTGCCAGCAGCCCCCGGACAGGTGGGAACATTCAGTACTTC.

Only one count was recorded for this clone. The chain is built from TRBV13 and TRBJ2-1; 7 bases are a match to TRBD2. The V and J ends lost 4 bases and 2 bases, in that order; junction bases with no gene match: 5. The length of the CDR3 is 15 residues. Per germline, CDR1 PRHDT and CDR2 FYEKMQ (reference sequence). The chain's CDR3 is CASSSSGLPYNEQFF. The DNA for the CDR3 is TGTGCCAGCAGCTCCTCGGGACTACCCTACAATGAGCAGTTCTTC.

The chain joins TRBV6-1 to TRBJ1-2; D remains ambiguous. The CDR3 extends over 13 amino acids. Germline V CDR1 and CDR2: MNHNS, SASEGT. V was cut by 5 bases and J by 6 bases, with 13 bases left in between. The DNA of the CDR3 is TGTGCCAGCAGTTATGAGGAATTTGATGGCTACACCTTC. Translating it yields CASSYEEFDGYTF.

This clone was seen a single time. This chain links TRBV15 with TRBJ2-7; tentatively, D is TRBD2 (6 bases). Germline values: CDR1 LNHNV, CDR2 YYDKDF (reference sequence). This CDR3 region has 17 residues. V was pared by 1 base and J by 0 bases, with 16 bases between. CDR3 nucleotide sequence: TGTGCCACCAGCAGAGCCCGCCTTCGGGGGAGCTCCTACGAGCAGTACTTC. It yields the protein CATSRARLRGSSYEQYF.

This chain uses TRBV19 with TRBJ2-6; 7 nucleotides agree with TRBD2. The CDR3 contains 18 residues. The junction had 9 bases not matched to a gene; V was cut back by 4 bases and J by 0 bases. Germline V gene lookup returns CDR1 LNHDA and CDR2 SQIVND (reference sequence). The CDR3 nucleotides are TGTGCCAGTAGTAGACAGAGCGGGAAGGGCTCTGGGGCCAACGTCCTGACTTTC. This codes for CASSRQSGKGSGANVLTF.

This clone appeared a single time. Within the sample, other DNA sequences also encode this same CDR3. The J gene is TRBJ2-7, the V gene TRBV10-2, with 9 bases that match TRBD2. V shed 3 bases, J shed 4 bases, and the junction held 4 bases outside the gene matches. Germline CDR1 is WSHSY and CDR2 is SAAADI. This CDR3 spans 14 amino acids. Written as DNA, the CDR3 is TGCGCCAGCAGTGATCCTAGCGGGATTTACGAGCAGTACTTC. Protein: CASSDPSGIYEQYF.

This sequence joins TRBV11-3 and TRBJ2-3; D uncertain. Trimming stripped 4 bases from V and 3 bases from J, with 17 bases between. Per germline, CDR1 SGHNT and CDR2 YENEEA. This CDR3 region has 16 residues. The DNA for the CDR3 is TGTGCCAGCAGCTCTATATTCGGCGAGAGGACAGATACGCAGTATTTT. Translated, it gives CASSSIFGERTDTQYF.